These T cell receptor beta chains were read from a single sample in a study of T cells in Graves' hyperthyroidism and ophthalmopathy. TCRdb redid the calling of the multiplex PCR reads with MiXCR, one entry per CDR3 protein. The table shows some 370,000 distinct CDR3 sequences, with over 12% occurring only once. The sequenced material came from blood. Receptor source: a man aged 50-59 years with Graves' ophthalmopathy. Both conserved end residues are part of each CDR3. Fields, in order: V gene, clone size, D gene, J gene, CDR3 protein, CDR3 DNA. D genes are given only for firm matches. Size values are once, few and many counts, or a class for expanded clones, and some rows have none.

TRBV12-3/TRBV12-4	many	.	TRBJ1-2	CASSLGGSGDGYTF	TGTGCCAGCAGTTTAGGGGGGTCTGGGGATGGCTACACCTTC
TRBV5-1	.	.	TRBJ1-6	CASSYKLSYNSPLHF	TGCGCCAGCAGCTATAAACTCTCCTATAATTCACCCCTCCACTTT
TRBV10-3	.	.	TRBJ2-1	CAISSGSSYNEQFF	TGTGCCATCTCTTCCGGATCCTCCTACAATGAGCAGTTCTTC
TRBV29-1	.	.	TRBJ2-1	CSVDQLVSYNEQFF	TGCAGCGTTGATCAGCTAGTATCCTACAATGAGCAGTTCTTC
TRBV27	.	TRBD2	TRBJ2-7	CASRLAGVRNEQYF	TGTGCCAGCAGATTAGCGGGAGTACGAAACGAGCAGTACTTC
TRBV29-1	many	TRBD1	TRBJ2-3	CSVRTGQSTDTQYF	TGCAGCGTAAGGACAGGTCAGAGCACAGATACGCAGTATTTT
TRBV19	once	.	TRBJ2-5	CASSIGGQETQYF	TGTGCCAGTAGTATAGGCGGGCAAGAGACCCAGTACTTC
TRBV7-9	many	TRBD2	TRBJ2-3	CASGREARSTDTQYF	TGTGCCAGCGGTCGGGAGGCACGTAGCACAGATACGCAGTATTTT
TRBV7-8	many	TRBD1	TRBJ1-2	CASSSGTGSYYGYTF	TGTGCCAGCAGCTCTGGGACAGGGAGTTACTATGGCTACACCTTC
TRBV20-1	many	TRBD1	TRBJ2-7	CSAREMDRGFGEQYF	TGCAGTGCTAGAGAAATGGACAGGGGCTTTGGGGAGCAGTACTTC
TRBV19	many	TRBD2	TRBJ2-7	CASSSLLAGHYEQYF	TGTGCCAGTAGTTCACTACTAGCGGGACACTACGAGCAGTACTTC
TRBV24-1	many	.	TRBJ1-1	CATKSSFMGTEAFF	TGTGCCACCAAGTCGTCCTTTATGGGCACTGAAGCTTTCTTT
TRBV11-3	many	.	TRBJ1-1	CASTLHAGSTEAFF	TGTGCCAGCACACTACACGCAGGATCTACTGAAGCTTTCTTT
TRBV28	.	.	TRBJ1-3	CASSPQGFRFASGNTIYF	TGTGCCAGCAGTCCCCAGGGGTTTCGGTTTGCCTCTGGAAACACCATATATTTT
TRBV29-1	.	TRBD2	TRBJ2-3	CSVEALRERSTDTQYF	TGCAGCGTTGAAGCCTTGCGGGAGAGGAGCACAGATACGCAGTATTTT
TRBV12-3/TRBV12-4	.	TRBD1	TRBJ1-2	CASGDRGHSGYTF	TGTGCCAGCGGGGACAGGGGCCACTCTGGCTACACCTTC
TRBV19	.	.	TRBJ1-5	CASSIAHLSQPQHF	TGTGCCAGTAGTATAGCACATTTGAGTCAGCCCCAGCATTTT
TRBV20-1	many	TRBD1	TRBJ1-2	CSAAPTGTYGYTF	TGCAGTGCCGCACCGACAGGGACTTATGGCTACACCTTC
TRBV18	many	TRBD1	TRBJ1-1	CASAGQGNTEAFF	TGTGCCAGCGCGGGACAGGGGAACACTGAAGCTTTCTTT
TRBV7-9	.	.	TRBJ2-2	CASSFNVLFF	TGTGCCAGCAGCTTTAATGTGCTGTTTTTT
TRBV11-2	many	TRBD2	TRBJ2-3	CASQSGRAVTDTQYF	TGTGCCAGCCAAAGCGGGAGGGCAGTTACAGATACGCAGTATTTT
TRBV10-3	.	TRBD1	TRBJ2-7	CATGTGDYEQYF	TGTGCCACAGGGACAGGGGACTACGAGCAGTACTTC
TRBV27	many	.	TRBJ1-2	CASSLSGNRPDYGHTF	TGTGCCAGCAGTTTATCAGGCAACAGGCCCGACTATGGCCACACCTTC
TRBV19	.	.	TRBJ1-2	CASRRGYSGYTF	TGTGCCAGTAGGAGAGGGTACTCAGGCTACACCTTC
TRBV7-3	.	.	TRBJ2-1	CASSEGVPSRNEQFF	TGTGCCAGCAGCGAAGGAGTTCCATCTCGGAATGAGCAGTTCTTC
TRBV5-8	.	.	TRBJ2-6	CAWMEGAFGANVLTF	TGTGCCTGGATGGAGGGGGCATTTGGGGCCAACGTCCTGACTTTC
TRBV4-2	few	TRBD2	TRBJ2-7	CASSPPAGGAEQYF	TGTGCCAGCAGCCCTCCAGCGGGAGGGGCTGAGCAGTACTTC
TRBV20-1	once	TRBD1	TRBJ2-2	CSARSQGAGGELFF	TGCAGTGCTAGAAGTCAGGGGGCGGGCGGGGAGCTGTTTTTT
TRBV29-1	many	.	TRBJ1-2	CSVTSPRSYGYTF	TGCAGCGTTACCTCGCCAAGGTCCTATGGCTACACCTTC
TRBV29-1	few	TRBD1	TRBJ1-2	CSVDNRDRGRYGHTF	TGCAGCGTTGATAACCGGGACAGGGGGCGTTATGGCCACACCTTC
TRBV5-1	many	TRBD1	TRBJ2-7	CASSLGRGQGSEQYF	TGCGCCAGCAGCTTGGGCCGGGGACAGGGAAGCGAGCAGTACTTC
TRBV2	many	.	TRBJ2-1	CASRVLVGNSYNEQFF	TGTGCCAGCAGGGTTTTGGTCGGTAACTCCTACAATGAGCAGTTCTTC
TRBV11-2	.	TRBD2	TRBJ2-7	CASRRLAGVTYEQYF	TGTGCCAGCAGAAGACTAGCGGGGGTTACCTACGAGCAGTACTTC
TRBV6-1	many	.	TRBJ2-3	CASSVSTDTQYF	TGTGCCAGCAGTGTCAGCACAGATACGCAGTATTTT
TRBV11-3	many	TRBD2	TRBJ2-1	CASSLEGLAGGIYNEQFF	TGTGCCAGCAGCTTAGAGGGGCTAGCGGGAGGTATCTACAATGAGCAGTTCTTC
TRBV2	many	TRBD2	TRBJ2-1	CASSSGRAHGDEQFF	TGTGCCAGCTCCAGCGGGAGGGCCCATGGGGATGAGCAGTTCTTC
TRBV28	once	.	TRBJ2-7	CASSFTRNEQYF	TGTGCCAGCAGTTTTACTAGGAACGAGCAGTACTTC
TRBV9	.	TRBD1	TRBJ1-4	CASSERGTGGKLFF	TGTGCCAGCAGCGAGAGGGGGACAGGCGGCAAACTGTTTTTT
TRBV7-9	few	.	TRBJ2-3	CASSSPGRGSTDTQYF	TGTGCCAGCAGCTCCCCGGGCCGGGGGTCCACAGATACGCAGTATTTT
TRBV5-1	many	.	TRBJ2-1	CASSLDPPPLVAPSNEQFF	TGCGCCAGCAGCTTGGACCCCCCCCCGCTCGTGGCGCCATCCAATGAGCAGTTCTTC
TRBV2	few	TRBD2	TRBJ2-2	CASSGTSGRAPGELFF	TGTGCCAGCAGTGGTACTAGCGGGAGGGCCCCCGGGGAGCTGTTTTTT
TRBV4-1	.	TRBD2	TRBJ2-1	CASSQLLSGSYNEQFF	TGCGCCAGCAGCCAACTACTTAGCGGGTCCTACAATGAGCAGTTCTTC
TRBV29-1	many	TRBD2	TRBJ2-7	CSVGPGSGRGGDEQYF	TGCAGCGTTGGTCCAGGGAGCGGGAGAGGGGGGGACGAGCAGTACTTC
TRBV6-1	.	.	TRBJ2-3	CASSNRHRTDTQYF	TGTGCCAGCAGTAACCGACACCGGACAGATACGCAGTATTTT
TRBV6-5	few	.	TRBJ1-1	CASSYGGASLMNTEAFF	TGTGCCAGCAGTTATGGGGGAGCCTCCCTTATGAACACTGAAGCTTTCTTT
TRBV2	many	TRBD2	TRBJ2-3	CASSVTSGRADTQYF	TGTGCCAGCAGTGTAACTAGCGGGAGAGCAGATACGCAGTATTTT
TRBV7-8	.	TRBD1	TRBJ1-5	CASTSSRGASNQPQHF	TGTGCCAGCACCTCCAGCAGGGGGGCTAGCAATCAGCCCCAGCATTTT
TRBV5-4	.	TRBD2	TRBJ2-7	CASSFGRAGVSYEQYF	TGTGCCAGCAGCTTCGGGCGGGCGGGAGTGTCCTACGAGCAGTACTTC